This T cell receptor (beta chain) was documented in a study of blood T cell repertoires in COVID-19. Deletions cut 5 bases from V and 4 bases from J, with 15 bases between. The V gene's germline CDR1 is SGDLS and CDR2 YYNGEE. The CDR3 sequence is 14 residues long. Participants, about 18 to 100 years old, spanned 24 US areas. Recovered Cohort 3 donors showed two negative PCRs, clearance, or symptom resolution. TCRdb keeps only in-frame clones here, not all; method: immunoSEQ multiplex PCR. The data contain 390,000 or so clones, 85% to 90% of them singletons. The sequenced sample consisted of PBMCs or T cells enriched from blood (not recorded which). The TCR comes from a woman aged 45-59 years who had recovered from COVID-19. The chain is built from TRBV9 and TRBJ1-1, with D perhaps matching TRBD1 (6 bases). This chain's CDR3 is CASSNTGIGTEAFF. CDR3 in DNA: TGTGCCAGCAGTAATACAGGGATCGGCACTGAAGCTTTCTTT. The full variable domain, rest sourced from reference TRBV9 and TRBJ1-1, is DSGVTQTPKHLITATGQRVTLRCSPRSGDLSVYWYQQSLDQGLQFLIQYYNGEERAKGNILERFSAQQFPDLHSELNLSSLELGDSALYFCASSNTGIGTEAFFGQGTRLTVV.